Given below is one TCR beta chain in context. What it binds is unknown. This sample was included in a study of cytomegalovirus exposure and HLA in healthy donors. Produced via immunoSEQ multiplex PCR; TCRdb's table is partial and in-frame only. The sample yields around 230,000 clones, approximately 84% seen once. Study-wide results and caveats: Listed as cytomegalovirus-associated were about 160 TCR beta chains. It was found in a later analysis that first-cohort TCR clusters tended to co-occur in the 100 to 150 validation repertoires.

Sequencing was done on a sample of PBMCs. The sequence was obtained from a woman younger than 45 in good health and CMV-seropositive.

The CDR3 DNA sequence: TGCAGCACGTGGGGGGGGGCGGAGACCCAGTACTTC. Translated: CSTWGGAETQYF. The J gene is TRBJ2-5, the V gene TRBV29-1; D might be TRBD2 (7 bases). The germline V gene has CDR1 SQVTM and CDR2 ANQGSEA. The CDR3 is 12 residues long. V was cut by 8 bases and J by 5 bases, with 15 bases left in between.